The present T cell receptor beta chain was sequenced within a study of cytotoxic CD8 clonotypes in ibrutinib-treated CLL. Study-level background: Response samples were taken after a median of approximately 11 months on treatment, range 6 to 36.

Study results and limitations: Contraction or stability on treatment characterized the public clonotypes, which were uncommon.

This clone was recorded a few times. Antigen specificity is unknown. Germline V gene lookup returns CDR1 GTSNPN and CDR2 SVGIG (reference sequence). Trimming took 8 bases from V and 5 from J, leaving 19 bases between them. The CDR3 runs 13 residues. Using immunoSEQ multiplex PCR, the repertoire was profiled, and TCRdb retains in-frame clones only, with some absent. The data hold about 60,000 clones, with roughly 54% observed a single time. Genomic DNA (roughly 2.2 micrograms) was obtained from cryopreserved PBMCs for construction of TCR beta libraries. The material was PBMCs, obtained at disease progression, from a patient treated with ibrutinib. The chain has TRBV30 and TRBJ2-7; possibly TRBD1 or TRBD2 for D (6 bases each). The clonotype originates from a human donor with chronic lymphocytic leukemia. The DNA for the CDR3 is TGTGCCCTTAGTAGGGGGGTTCAGAACGAGCAGTACTTC. This codes for CALSRGVQNEQYF.